This T cell receptor (beta chain) was captured by sequencing in a study of T cell clonotyping in hematopoietic cell transplantation. The CDR3 loop spans 12 amino acids. V lost 10 bases and J 4 bases, leaving 13 bases between the germline ends. Germline V lookup: CDR1 ENHRY, CDR2 SYGVKD. Assay: immunoSEQ multiplex PCR; the TCRdb copy retains only in-frame clones and omits some. The table lists tens of thousands of clones, 60% to 80% of them singletons. Only a few counts were recorded for this clone. Its cognate antigen is unknown. Notes on the study in general: Graft donor and pretransplant recipient Inverse Simpson Index values predicted broader posttransplant TCR diversity. After transplant, recipient diversity fell while pathologically expanded clonotypes grew through day 180. No sorting was done, leaving CD4 and CD8 contributions mixed.

Sample time point: recipient sample about 28 days before transplant, after cytoreduction. This receptor was obtained from a middle-aged man with myelodysplastic syndrome. Some clones in this sample may be carry-over from other donors' samples. This sequence joins TRBV10-3 and TRBJ1-1; D is unclear. Sequencing used peripheral blood mononuclear cells, obtained before stem cell transplant. CDR3 in amino acids: CATSPGSTEAFF. In DNA, the CDR3 is TGTGCCACCTCCCCGGGCAGCACTGAAGCTTTCTTT.